Listed below are T cell receptor beta chains from one sample, sequenced in a study of siplizumab effects on memory and regulatory T cells. TCRdb's table, derived via immunoSEQ multiplex PCR, lists solely in-frame clones and lacks some. This repertoire shows around 87,000 clones, around 89% found once; its top ten account for over 12%. Sequencing was performed on CD4+ T cells sorted from blood. Source of these receptors: a human donor in good health. The CDR3 runs from the conserved cysteine through the conserved F or W. The order of the fields is D gene, clone size, J gene, V gene, CDR3 DNA, CDR3 protein. A D gene is named only where the DNA matches it firmly. Not all rows give a size; the values are once, few, many and, for expanded clones, a class.

.,.,TRBJ2-7,TRBV5-1,TGCGCCAGCAGCTTCGGACTCGGGGCGGACGAGCAGTACTTC,CASSFGLGADEQYF
.,.,TRBJ1-6,TRBV20-1,TGCAGTGCTACCTCAGGGTTACCCCTCCACTTT,CSATSGLPLHF
TRBD2,.,TRBJ2-2,TRBV4-1,TGCGCCAGCAGCCAAGGGGGACTAGCGGGAGTGGGAACCGGGGAGCTGTTTTTT,CASSQGGLAGVGTGELFF
.,.,TRBJ2-3,TRBV18,TGTGCCAGCTCACCGCCAGGGACAGATACGCAGTATTTT,CASSPPGTDTQYF
TRBD2,.,TRBJ2-7,TRBV6-1,TGTGCCAGCCGGCGGTCTAGCGGAACCTACGAGCAGTACTTC,CASRRSSGTYEQYF
.,.,TRBJ2-1,TRBV11-3,TGTGCCAGCAGCTTAGATTTCGGTGAGCAGTTCTTC,CASSLDFGEQFF
.,.,TRBJ2-7,TRBV11-3,TGTGCCAGCAGCTTCTCCGGTCTGGAATCCTACGAGCAGTACTTC,CASSFSGLESYEQYF
TRBD2,.,TRBJ2-7,TRBV4-2,TGTGCCAGCAGCCAAACTAGCGGGAGTGTCTCCTACGAGCAGTACTTC,CASSQTSGSVSYEQYF
TRBD1,.,TRBJ2-5,TRBV5-1,TGCGCCAGCAGCCCGGACAGGACGGAGACCCAGTACTTC,CASSPDRTETQYF
.,.,TRBJ2-3,TRBV5-6,TGTGCCAGCAGCTTGATGGCGATGACAGATACGCAGTATTTT,CASSLMAMTDTQYF
TRBD2,once,TRBJ2-2,TRBV2,TGTGCCAGCAGTGAACATCCACTAGCGATCGGGGAGCTGTTTTTT,CASSEHPLAIGELFF
TRBD1,.,TRBJ1-1,TRBV4-1,TGCGCCAGCAGCCAGAGACAGGGATTCACTGAAGCTTTCTTT,CASSQRQGFTEAFF
.,.,TRBJ2-7,TRBV10-1,TGCGCCAGCAGTGAGTCGAAGCGGCAGTACTTC,CASSESKRQYF
.,.,TRBJ1-2,TRBV19,TGTGCCAGTAGTATAGGGTCGGAGCGTGGCTTCTACACCTTC,CASSIGSERGFYTF
TRBD2,.,TRBJ2-7,TRBV30,TGTGCCTGGAACCTAGCGGGAGGTCGGGGCGAGCAGTACTTC,CAWNLAGGRGEQYF
.,.,TRBJ2-3,TRBV19,TGTGCCAGTAGCATCAGGGGCGCGGTGAATACGCAGTATTTT,CASSIRGAVNTQYF
.,few,TRBJ2-2,TRBV9,TGTGCCAGCAGCGTAGCGTCGGGGCCAACCGGGGAGCTGTTTTTT,CASSVASGPTGELFF
.,.,TRBJ1-1,TRBV7-8,TGTGCCAGCAGCTTTCGTGATTGGGACACTGAAGCTTTCTTT,CASSFRDWDTEAFF
TRBD1,.,TRBJ2-2,TRBV11-3,TGTGCCACCAAACGAGGGACAGCGAACACCGGGGAGCTGTTTTTT,CATKRGTANTGELFF
TRBD1,.,TRBJ1-3,TRBV19,TGTGCCAGTAGCGGGACAGGGCCGGCGTCAAGAAGCTCTGGAAACACCATATATTTT,CASSGTGPASRSSGNTIYF
TRBD2,.,TRBJ2-1,TRBV30,TGTGCCTGCCGAGGACTAGCGGGCTCCTACAATGAGCAGTTCTTC,CACRGLAGSYNEQFF
TRBD1,once,TRBJ2-5,TRBV28,TGTGCCAGCGGAAGGACAGGGCCCAGGGAGACCCAGTACTTC,CASGRTGPRETQYF
TRBD2,.,TRBJ2-7,TRBV6-5,TGTACCCCGGGGGGGAAGACCTACGAGCAGTACTTC,CTPGGKTYEQYF
.,.,TRBJ1-5,TRBV12-1,TGTGCCAGCAGCACCTCATCGCAGCCCCAGCATTTT,CASSTSSQPQHF
.,.,TRBJ2-3,TRBV6-1,TGTGCCAGCAGTGTGCGCGGTTTCACAGATACGCAGTATTTT,CASSVRGFTDTQYF
TRBD1,.,TRBJ2-7,TRBV6-1,TGTGCCAGCATGGCGACAGGGCAAACCTACGAGCAGTACTTC,CASMATGQTYEQYF
TRBD1,.,TRBJ2-3,TRBV19,TGTGCCAGTAGCAGGAGTGACAGGGGAGGTGAAGCGCAGTATTTT,CASSRSDRGGEAQYF
.,few,TRBJ2-1,TRBV7-2,TGTGCCAGCAGCCCTAGCACTGAGCAGTTCTTC,CASSPSTEQFF
.,.,TRBJ1-2,TRBV30,TGTGCCTGGAGTGTACAGGCTTACTATGGCTACACCTTC,CAWSVQAYYGYTF
.,.,TRBJ2-2,TRBV7-2,TGTGCCAGCAGCAGTGACCTCCGGGGCGAGGTTACGAACACCGGGGAGCTGTTTTTT,CASSSDLRGEVTNTGELFF
.,few,TRBJ1-5,TRBV27,TGTGCCAGCAGCGGGGGGAATCAGCCCCAGCATTTT,CASSGGNQPQHF
TRBD2,.,TRBJ2-1,TRBV11-3,TGTGCCAGCAGACTCCCCCCGGGGCGCGGGAGTACGAATGAGCAGTTCTTC,CASRLPPGRGSTNEQFF
TRBD1,.,TRBJ1-1,TRBV6-5,TGTGCCAGCACTCAGACAGGGCAGGACACTGAAGCTTTCTTT,CASTQTGQDTEAFF
.,.,TRBJ2-2,TRBV7-2,TGTGCCAGCAGCTTATCTACCACCGGGGAGCTGTTTTTT,CASSLSTTGELFF
.,.,TRBJ2-5,TRBV13,TGTGCCAGCAGCTTCGCATGGGGCGGGAAAGAGACCCAGTACTTC,CASSFAWGGKETQYF
.,.,TRBJ1-1,TRBV18,TGTGCCAGCTCACCACGGGAGGGTGAAGCTTTCTTT,CASSPREGEAFF
.,.,TRBJ1-5,TRBV11-3,TGTGCCAGCAGCTTACCCCGGATAGGGGTGAGGGATCAGCCCCAGCATTTT,CASSLPRIGVRDQPQHF
TRBD1,.,TRBJ2-1,TRBV5-1,TGCGCCAGCAGGACCGGGACAGGGTCTTACAATGAGCAGTTCTTC,CASRTGTGSYNEQFF
TRBD1,.,TRBJ1-1,TRBV18,TGTGCCAGCTACAGGGGGCGGATGAACACTGAAGCTTTCTTT,CASYRGRMNTEAFF
TRBD2,few,TRBJ2-7,TRBV19,TGTGCCAGTAGTACTAGCGGGATGAGCTCCTACGAGCAGTACTTC,CASSTSGMSSYEQYF
.,.,TRBJ1-4,TRBV28,TGTGCCAGCACCATAAAGGGGGGACCTAATGAAAAACTGTTTTTT,CASTIKGGPNEKLFF
TRBD1,.,TRBJ1-5,TRBV18,TGTGCCAGCTCACCAGTAGGACAGGATGGCAATCAGCCCCAGCATTTT,CASSPVGQDGNQPQHF
TRBD1,.,TRBJ1-1,TRBV9,TGTGCCAGCAGCGTAGGGGGCAGGGGGCAGACTGAAGCTTTCTTT,CASSVGGRGQTEAFF
.,.,TRBJ1-2,TRBV19,TGTGCCAGTAGTCCGGGTGGGGGATGGTATGGCTACACCTTC,CASSPGGGWYGYTF
.,once,TRBJ2-2,TRBV7-9,TGTGCCAGCAGCTTAGTCCCAGGGTACACCGGGGAGCTGTTTTTT,CASSLVPGYTGELFF
.,.,TRBJ2-1,TRBV18,TGTGCCAGCTCACCTGGGGAAGACAGACATCAGTTCTTC,CASSPGEDRHQFF
.,.,TRBJ1-2,TRBV30,TGTGCCTGGAGTGCCCGCCGACAGGCCGGGGACTATGGCTACACCTTC,CAWSARRQAGDYGYTF